The 31 T cell receptor beta chains below were found in one sample sequenced in a study of lymphopenia after photon versus proton radiotherapy. Assay used: immunoSEQ multiplex PCR; TCRdb lists only in-frame clones, some missing. The sample has 15,000 or so clones, 80% to 90% seen once. Sequenced here: peripheral blood, sampled from a patient treated with proton-based radiotherapy. The receptors come from a man aged 65 to 79 with pancreatic cancer.

This clone was seen more than once but under ten times. The V gene is TRBV2, the J gene TRBJ2-3; D is ambiguous. Germline V CDR1 and CDR2: SNHLY, FYNNEI. The CDR3 is 14 amino acids. V was cut by 6 bases and J by 0 bases, with 10 bases left in between. The CDR3 region is CASSWTASTDTQYF. DNA of the CDR3: TGTGCCAGCAGCTGGACGGCTAGCACAGATACGCAGTATTTT. The full variable domain, with the rest looked up from reference TRBV2 and TRBJ2-3, is EPEVTQTPSHQVTQMGQEVILRCVPISNHLYFYWYRQILGQKVEFLVSFYNNEISEKSEIFDDQFSVERPDGSNFTLKIRSTKLEDSAMYFCASSWTASTDTQYFGPGTRLTVL.

The chain recombines TRBV5-1 with TRBJ2-1; TRBD1 is a possible D gene (7 bases). CDR3 length: 18 amino acids. The V gene's germline CDR1 is SGHRS and CDR2 YFSETQ. Trimming took off 0 bases at V and 1 base at J, with 17 bases between the two ends. The CDR3, as DNA: TGCGCCAGCAGCTTGGTAAGCGGACCAGGGGGGTCCTACAATGAGCAGTTCTTC. It translates to CASSLVSGPGGSYNEQFF.

V and J are TRBV5-1 and TRBJ2-5; D might be TRBD1 or TRBD2, each matching 5 bases. CDR3 size: 14 residues. Trimming cost V 4 bases and J 5 bases, with 15 bases left between them. Germline CDR1 is SGHRS and CDR2 is YFSETQ. In DNA, the CDR3 is TGCGCCAGCAGCCCGCCTGTAGGGGAGGAGACCCAGTACTTC. This sequence encodes CASSPPVGEETQYF. The full variable domain, rest sourced from reference TRBV5-1 and TRBJ2-5, is KAGVTQTPRYLIKTRGQQVTLSCSPISGHRSVSWYQQTPGQGLQFLFEYFSETQRNKGNFPGRFSGRQFSNSRSEMNVSTLELGDSALYLCASSPPVGEETQYFGPGTRLLVL.

The chain is built from TRBV19 and TRBJ1-5; 8 bases map to TRBD1. The CDR3 runs 16 residues. From germline, CDR1 is LNHDA and CDR2 SQIVND (reference sequence). V gave up 7 bases and J gave up 0 bases; unmatched junction bases: 8. CDR3 in amino acids: CASTPGQVYSNQPQHF. The DNA for the CDR3 is TGTGCCAGTACCCCGGGACAGGTGTATAGCAATCAGCCCCAGCATTTT.

This sequence joins TRBV29-1 and TRBJ1-2; D is perhaps TRBD1 (6 bases). Per the germline V gene, CDR1 is SQVTM and CDR2 is ANQGSEA. Trimming took 3 bases from V and 6 from J, leaving 17 bases between them. This CDR3 has 14 amino acids. This CDR3 is CSVDGGASMDGYTF. CDR3 sequence (DNA): TGCAGCGTTGATGGGGGGGCGAGTATGGATGGCTACACCTTC.

As to this clone: This CDR3 fails to terminate in the conserved phenylalanine or tryptophan, so it likely reflects a read error. The V and J genes are TRBV27 and TRBJ1-2; perhaps TRBD1 as D (6 bases). Between the trimmed V and J ends, which lost 3 bases and 3 bases, there was a span of 23 bases. The CDR3 covers 18 residues. CDR1 and CDR2 from the germline V gene are MNHEY and SMNVEV (reference sequence). CDR3 DNA: TGTGCCAGCAGTTTCCCCATAGTACAGGGTGATCAGGACTATGGCTACACCGTC. It codes for CASSFPIVQGDQDYGYTV.

This chain uses TRBV5-3 with TRBJ2-7; TRBD2 matches 7 bases. TRBV5-3 has ORF status, its function being uncertain. Trimming took 1 base from V and 3 from J; bases not matched to a gene: 7. There are 15 residues in the CDR3. This CDR3 reads CARSLRGERIYEQYF. For the CDR3, the DNA is TGTGCCAGAAGCTTGCGGGGGGAGCGGATCTACGAGCAGTACTTC.

The V and J genes are TRBV6-4 and TRBJ1-1; TRBD1 might be the D (6 bases). V lost 6 bases and J 4 bases, leaving 21 bases between the germline ends. The CDR3 is made up of 16 amino acids. Germline-derived CDR1 and CDR2 are MRHNA and SNTAGT. The CDR3 here is CASSAHGGHSGTEAFF. The CDR3 DNA sequence: TGTGCCAGCAGCGCCCATGGGGGGCACTCGGGCACTGAAGCTTTCTTT.

The CDR3 DNA is TGTGCCTGGAGTCGGGGCAGGACCATGCCTGGGGCCAACGTCCTGACTTTC. The encoded protein is CAWSRGRTMPGANVLTF. V is TRBV30 and J is TRBJ2-6; the D gene could be TRBD1 or TRBD2 (5 bases each). The V and J ends lost 2 bases and 2 bases respectively, with 16 bases between them. The CDR3 has 17 amino acids. Per the germline V gene, CDR1 is GTSNPN and CDR2 is SVGIG (reference sequence).

V and J are TRBV2 and TRBJ2-5; the match to TRBD2 covers 11 bases. Germline CDR1 and CDR2: SNHLY and FYNNEI. With 5 bases clipped from V and 4 bases from J, the junction kept 3 bases outside the gene matches. The length of the CDR3 is 14 residues. The CDR3 DNA reads as TGTGCCAGCAGTTTTACTAGCGGGGGAGAGACCCAGTACTTC. This translates into CASSFTSGGETQYF. The entire variable domain, with the rest obtained from reference TRBV2 and TRBJ2-5, is as follows: EPEVTQTPSHQVTQMGQEVILRCVPISNHLYFYWYRQILGQKVEFLVSFYNNEISEKSEIFDDQFSVERPDGSNFTLKIRSTKLEDSAMYFCASSFTSGGETQYFGPGTRLLVL.

The genes are TRBV7-3 and TRBJ2-1; 7 bases are shared with TRBD2. V shed 1 base and J 6 bases; nucleotides not matched to a gene: 6. The germline CDR1 and CDR2 sequences are SGHTA and FQGTGA. The CDR3 totals 15 residues. The CDR3 reads CASSLNLGLGNEQFF. In DNA form, the CDR3 reads TGTGCCAGCAGCTTAAATCTTGGACTAGGCAATGAGCAGTTCTTC.

The chain has TRBV11-3 and TRBJ2-1, with D perhaps TRBD1 or TRBD2 (5 bases each). The CDR3 covers 14 residues. Per germline, CDR1 SGHNT and CDR2 YENEEA. V was cut by 5 bases and J by 9 bases, with 17 bases left in between. The DNA of the CDR3 is TGTGCCAGCAGCCCTCATCAGAGGGGACGTGAGCAGTTCTTC. Protein product: CASSPHQRGREQFF.

This chain joins TRBV19 and TRBJ1-3; D gene uncertain. This CDR3 region has 12 residues. Trimming stripped 10 bases from V and 3 bases from J, with 10 bases between. CDR1 and CDR2 (germline): LNHDA, SQIVND (reference sequence). The CDR3 DNA reads TGTGCCACCCCTTGGGTTGGAAACACCATATATTTT. Translating gives CATPWVGNTIYF.

J is TRBJ2-7 and V is TRBV7-2; TRBD1 agrees at 7 bases. CDR3 length: 14 residues. Germline assignment: CDR1 SGHTA and CDR2 FQGNSA. V gave up 5 bases and J gave up 7 bases; unmatched junction bases: 11. The CDR3 nucleotides read TGTGCCAGCAGCCTACAGGGGTCGTATGATGAGCAGTACTTC. Translation: CASSLQGSYDEQYF.

The rearrangement uses TRBV30 and TRBJ2-3, with 7 bases matching TRBD2. Germline assignment: CDR1 GTSNPN and CDR2 SVGIG (reference sequence). V lost 1 base, J lost 2 bases, and 9 bases stayed unmatched. The CDR3 has 16 residues. The CDR3 DNA is TGTGCCTGGAGTGCCCTGGCTGGGGGGGACACAGATACGCAGTATTTT. Encoded protein: CAWSALAGGDTDTQYF.

The chain is built from TRBV7-2 and TRBJ1-2, with D tentatively TRBD1 (6 bases). The germline V and J ends were trimmed by 5 bases and 2 bases, with 18 bases remaining between them. The germline gives CDR1 SGHTA, CDR2 FQGNSA. This CDR3 has 16 residues. The DNA for the CDR3 is TGTGCCAGCAGCCCGGGGGGCACCCTTCGGAACTATGGCTACACCTTC. Encoded protein: CASSPGGTLRNYGYTF.

The chain couples TRBV5-1 to TRBJ2-6; 7 positions agree with TRBD1. The CDR3 is 18 amino acids. Germline CDR1 SGHRS, CDR2 YFSETQ. V was pared by 0 bases and J by 2 bases, with 8 bases of the junction left unmatched. The CDR3 region is CASSLVGGGGTGANVLTF. For the CDR3, the DNA is TGCGCCAGCAGCTTGGTAGGGGGCGGTGGTACTGGGGCCAACGTCCTGACTTTC.

This sequence joins TRBV4-1 and TRBJ1-5; 10 bases align to TRBD1. The CDR3 totals 18 residues. V gave up 0 bases and J gave up 0 bases; unmatched junction bases: 5. Germline V CDR1 and CDR2: MGHRA, YSYEKL. The CDR3: CASSQEGTGVGSNQPQHF. Written as DNA, the CDR3 is TGCGCCAGCAGCCAAGAGGGGACAGGGGTTGGTAGCAATCAGCCCCAGCATTTT.

The gene calls are TRBV6-6 and TRBJ1-1, with D tentatively TRBD1 (6 bases). In germline, CDR1 is MNHNY, CDR2 SVGAGI (reference sequence). V lost 4 bases to trimming and J lost 5 bases, with 20 bases between them. This CDR3 region has 16 residues. Here the CDR3 DNA reads TGTGCCAGCAGTTTCGGGGGCAGCTTAGCGGGAACTGAAGCTTTCTTT. Amino acid sequence: CASSFGGSLAGTEAFF.

The rearrangement joins TRBV19 to TRBJ2-5; 7 bases map to TRBD2. Germline V gene sequence: CDR1 LNHDA, CDR2 SQIVND (reference sequence). The length of the CDR3 is 16 residues. The trim removed 4 bases at V and 5 bases at J, leaving 13 bases unmatched. The CDR3 sequence is CASSTGLVREAETQYF. Here the CDR3 DNA reads TGTGCCAGTAGTACCGGACTAGTTCGGGAGGCCGAGACCCAGTACTTC.

The count of this clone is one. The chain employs TRBV5-1 and TRBJ1-2, with TRBD1 matching over 10 bases. Germline values: CDR1 SGHRS, CDR2 YFSETQ. V was pared by 0 bases and J by 8 bases, with 7 bases of the junction left unmatched. The CDR3 consists of 15 residues. The CDR3 here is CASSLDAGTGVGYTF. The CDR3 nucleotides are TGCGCCAGCAGCTTGGACGCCGGGACAGGGGTAGGCTACACCTTC.

The rearrangement joins TRBV11-1 to TRBJ2-5; tentative D call: TRBD1 (7 bases). The V gene lost 4 bases and the J gene lost 9 bases, with 12 bases spanning the gap. This CDR3 has 12 residues. Per germline, CDR1 SGHAT and CDR2 FQDESV (reference sequence). The CDR3 protein is CASSSDREAQYF. In nucleotides, the CDR3 is TGTGCCAGCAGCTCAGACAGGGAGGCCCAGTACTTC.

This clone showed up just a few times. The chain employs TRBV5-1 and TRBJ1-2; TRBD1 aligns across 8 bases. Germline CDR1 is SGHRS and CDR2 is YFSETQ. V shed 5 bases and J 7 bases; nucleotides not matched to a gene: 10. The CDR3 extends over 14 amino acids. The CDR3 nucleotides read TGCGCCAGCAGGGACCCCGGGACAGGAGGTGGCTACACCTTC. Its protein is CASRDPGTGGGYTF.

The chain joins TRBV9 to TRBJ2-1, with a tentative D call TRBD1 (5 bases). CDR1 is SGDLS, CDR2 YYNGEE, per germline. V lost 0 bases and J 3 bases, leaving 10 bases between the germline ends. This CDR3 is built from 15 residues. The CDR3 protein is CASSVAPDIYNEQFF. The CDR3 DNA is TGTGCCAGCAGCGTAGCCCCGGACATCTACAATGAGCAGTTCTTC.

The CDR3 here is CASSATGTGDYGYTF. As DNA, the CDR3 is TGTGCCAGCAGTGCAACCGGGACAGGGGACTATGGCTACACCTTC. The J gene is TRBJ1-2, the V gene TRBV25-1; 10 nucleotides align to TRBD1. This CDR3 has 15 amino acids. The trim removed 4 bases at V and 3 bases at J, leaving 5 bases unmatched. The V gene's germline CDR1 is MGHDK and CDR2 SYGVNS.

The genes are TRBV10-3 and TRBJ2-3, with D unresolved. V lost 10 bases, J lost 0 bases, and 17 bases lay in between. The CDR3 has 15 amino acids. The V gene's germline CDR1 is ENHRY and CDR2 SYGVKD. This CDR3 is CATTEGGGSTDTQYF. The CDR3 DNA reads TGTGCCACAACCGAAGGCGGCGGTAGCACAGATACGCAGTATTTT.

V is TRBV2 and J is TRBJ1-2; weak D call: TRBD1 (6 bases). The V end lost 6 bases, the J end lost 5 bases, and 19 bases lay between the germline ends. There are 15 residues in the CDR3. Germline V lookup: CDR1 SNHLY, CDR2 FYNNEI. This CDR3 reads CASRERGSSWYGYTF. The CDR3 coding sequence is TGTGCCAGCAGGGAAAGGGGGAGTTCGTGGTATGGCTACACCTTC.

The V gene is TRBV19, the J gene TRBJ1-1; possibly TRBD1 for D (5 bases). CDR1 LNHDA and CDR2 SQIVND come from the germline V gene (reference sequence). This CDR3 has 14 amino acids. Trimming pared 1 base from V and 4 bases from J, leaving 10 bases between. CDR3 nucleotide sequence: TGTGCCAGTAGTATAGGTGGGGACGGCACTGAAGCTTTCTTT. It is translated as CASSIGGDGTEAFF.

The genes are TRBV6-6 and TRBJ1-1; 9 bases line up with TRBD1. This CDR3 has 16 residues. The V and J ends lost 0 bases and 2 bases, in that order; junction bases with no gene match: 4. Germline V gene lookup returns CDR1 MNHNY and CDR2 SVGAGI (reference sequence). The CDR3 protein is CASSYSDRGTNTEAFF. The CDR3 DNA reads as TGTGCCAGCAGTTACTCGGACAGGGGAACTAACACTGAAGCTTTCTTT.

This chain uses TRBV6-6 with TRBJ2-2; 12 bases match TRBD2. The ends lost 6 bases at V and 4 bases at J; junction bases unmatched: 6. The germline V gene has CDR1 MNHNY and CDR2 SVGAGI (reference sequence). The CDR3 sequence is 16 residues long. The CDR3 nucleotides are TGTGCCAGCAGGTGGACTAGCGGGATTGGCACCGGGGAGCTGTTTTTT. Protein sequence: CASRWTSGIGTGELFF.

This chain uses TRBV10-3 with TRBJ2-2; 7 nucleotides match TRBD2. CDR3 length equals 17 residues. V gave up 0 bases and J gave up 1 base; unmatched junction bases: 5. CDR1 ENHRY and CDR2 SYGVKD come from the germline V gene. DNA of the CDR3: TGTGCCATCAGTGAGTCGGGGACTATAGGGAACACCGGGGAGCTGTTTTTT. Protein product: CAISESGTIGNTGELFF.